The rows below give T cell receptor beta chains drawn from one sample of a study of tumor-infiltrating lymphocytes in primary liver carcinoma. MiXCR was run by TCRdb on the multiplex PCR reads, yielding one entry per CDR3 protein. The sample records 300,000 to 400,000 distinct CDR3 sequences, less than 65% being singletons. What was sequenced was peripheral blood. All receptors come from a middle-aged man with primary liver carcinoma and hepatitis B virus infection. Each CDR3 is given without its conserved first and last residue. Fields, in order: V gene, J gene, CDR3 protein.

TRBV28	TRBJ2-5	ASSLLPGLAGAETQY
TRBV5-6	TRBJ1-5	ASEEQGAYQPQD
TRBV5-4	TRBJ2-5	ASSLQPGETQY
TRBV4-3	TRBJ2-3	ASNQVGEGVGDTQY
TRBV11-3	TRBJ1-1	ASSPSGSTEAS
TRBV11-1	TRBJ2-6	ASSSNGGAGANALT
TRBV6-2/TRBV6-3	TRBJ2-7	AGSYKGSYEQY
TRBV6-1	TRBJ2-3	ASNIAGGTNTQY
TRBV10-2	TRBJ1-1	ASSGGQGMNTQAF
TRBV12-3/TRBV12-4	TRBJ1-2	ASSLSGRAIPQGYT
TRBV10-3	TRBJ1-1	AISEEGVEAF
TRBV11-2	TRBJ1-1	ASSLAGDIGVAF
TRBV29-1	TRBJ2-6	SLEDRANGANVLT